What follows describes a single T cell receptor (beta chain). The data are from a study of T cell changes during pregnancy in multiple sclerosis. The germline V gene has CDR1 SEHNR and CDR2 FQNEAQ (reference sequence). The CDR3 is made up of 14 amino acids. Trimming pared 5 bases from V and 4 bases from J, leaving 11 bases between. The protocol was immunoSEQ multiplex PCR, while the TCRdb copy is restricted to in-frame clones and leaves out a portion. The sample lists about 100,000 clones; roughly 90% were seen once. The material sequenced was peripheral blood, taken after pregnancy. The receptor comes from a female donor with multiple sclerosis, enrolled in a pregnancy study. The genes are TRBV7-9 and TRBJ1-4, with D tentatively TRBD1 (5 bases). This chain's CDR3 is CASSRQNLNEKLFF. CDR3 nucleotide sequence: TGTGCCAGCAGCAGACAGAACCTTAATGAAAAACTGTTTTTT.